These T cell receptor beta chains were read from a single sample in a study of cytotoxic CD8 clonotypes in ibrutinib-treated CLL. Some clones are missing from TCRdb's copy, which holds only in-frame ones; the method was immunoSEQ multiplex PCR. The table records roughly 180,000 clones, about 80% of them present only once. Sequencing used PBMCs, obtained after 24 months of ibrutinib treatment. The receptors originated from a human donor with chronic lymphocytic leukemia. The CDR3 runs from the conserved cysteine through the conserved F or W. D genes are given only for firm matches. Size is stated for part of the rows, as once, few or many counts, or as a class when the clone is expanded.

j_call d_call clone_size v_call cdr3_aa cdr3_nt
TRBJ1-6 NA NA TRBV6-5 CASKQTKNSPLHF TGTGCCAGCAAACAGACCAAGAATTCACCCCTCCACTTT
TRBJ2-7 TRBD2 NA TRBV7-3 CASSLGGLNEQYF TGTGCCAGCAGCTTGGGAGGGTTGAACGAGCAGTACTTC
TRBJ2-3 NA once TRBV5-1 CASKVGDIPDTQYF TGCGCCAGCAAAGTGGGCGACATACCAGATACGCAGTATTTT
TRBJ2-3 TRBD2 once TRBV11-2 CASSLGSSGDTQYF TGTGCCAGCAGCTTAGGAAGTAGCGGGGACACGCAGTATTTT
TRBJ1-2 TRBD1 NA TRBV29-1 CSVDNRQGVNYGYTF TGCAGCGTTGACAACCGGCAGGGGGTTAACTATGGCTACACCTTC
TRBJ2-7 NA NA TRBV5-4 CASSPGPGTNSYEQYF TGTGCCAGCAGCCCCGGTCCAGGGACGAACTCCTACGAGCAGTACTTC
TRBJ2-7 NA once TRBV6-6 CASSWGATSSYEQYF TGTGCCAGCAGTTGGGGGGCGACGTCCTCCTACGAGCAGTACTTC
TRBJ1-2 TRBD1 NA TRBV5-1 CASSLARGQGASSNYGYTF TGCGCCAGCAGCTTGGCTCGCGGACAGGGGGCCTCCTCTAACTATGGCTACACCTTC
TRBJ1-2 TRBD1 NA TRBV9 CASSVIGGHYGYTF TGTGCCAGCAGCGTAATAGGGGGCCACTATGGCTACACCTTC
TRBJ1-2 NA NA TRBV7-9 CASSLDSGQYTF TGTGCCAGCAGCTTAGATTCAGGGCAGTACACCTTC
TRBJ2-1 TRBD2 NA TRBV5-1 CASFRLAGSNEQFF TGCGCCAGCTTCCGACTAGCCGGTTCCAATGAGCAGTTCTTC
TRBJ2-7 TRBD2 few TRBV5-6 CASSWAPGLAGGSSYEQYF TGTGCCAGCAGCTGGGCTCCCGGACTAGCGGGAGGAAGCTCCTACGAGCAGTACTTC
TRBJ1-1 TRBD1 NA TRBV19 CASSHTGGRDRAAFF TGTGCCAGTAGCCATACAGGGGGGAGAGACAGGGCCGCTTTCTTT
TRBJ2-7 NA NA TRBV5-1 CASSLGGKSSYEQYF TGCGCCAGCAGCTTGGGCGGGAAGAGCTCCTACGAGCAGTACTTC
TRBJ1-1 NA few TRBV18 CASSPAPTANTEAFF TGTGCCAGCTCACCGGCCCCGACAGCGAACACTGAAGCTTTCTTT
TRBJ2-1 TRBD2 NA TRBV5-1 CASSFETSGMDEQFF TGCGCCAGCAGCTTCGAGACTAGCGGGATGGATGAGCAGTTCTTC
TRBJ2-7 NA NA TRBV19 CASSRETGSSYEQYF TGTGCCAGTTCCCGGGAAACTGGGAGCTCCTACGAGCAGTACTTC
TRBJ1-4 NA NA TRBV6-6 CASSYSSGATNEKLFF TGTGCCAGCAGTTACTCGTCTGGGGCGACTAATGAAAAACTGTTTTTT
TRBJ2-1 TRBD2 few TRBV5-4 CASSQKRFRQGTSANEQFF TGTGCCAGCAGCCAAAAGCGTTTCCGACAGGGGACTAGCGCCAATGAGCAGTTCTTC
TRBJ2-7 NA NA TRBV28 CASSLANYEQYF TGTGCCAGCAGTCTCGCTAACTACGAGCAGTACTTC
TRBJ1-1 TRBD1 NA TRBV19 CASTPVGTGNTEAFF TGTGCCAGTACTCCGGTAGGGACAGGGAACACTGAAGCTTTCTTT
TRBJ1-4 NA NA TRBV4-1 CASSQDKGVSNEKLFF TGCGCCAGCAGCCAAGATAAGGGGGTCTCGAATGAAAAACTGTTTTTT
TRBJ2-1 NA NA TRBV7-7 CASSLDRNNEQFF TGTGCTAGCAGCTTAGACAGGAACAATGAGCAGTTCTTC
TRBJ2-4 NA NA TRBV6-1 CASSDLSATPAKNIQYF TGTGCCAGCAGTGATCTCTCGGCCACCCCAGCCAAAAACATTCAGTACTTC
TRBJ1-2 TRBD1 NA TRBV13 CASQFAGGDFYGYTF TGTGCCAGCCAATTCGCAGGGGGCGATTTTTATGGCTACACCTTC
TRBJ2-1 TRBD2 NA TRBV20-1 CSAGRVNEQFF TGCAGTGCCGGGAGGGTTAATGAGCAGTTCTTC
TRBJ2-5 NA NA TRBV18 CASSPDQETQYF TGTGCCAGCTCACCAGATCAAGAGACCCAGTACTTC
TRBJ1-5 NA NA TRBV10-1 CASSESRSQPQHF TGCGCCAGCAGTGAGTCGAGGAGTCAGCCCCAGCATTTT
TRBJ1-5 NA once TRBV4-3 CASSQDYGPARMSNQPQHF TGCGCCAGCAGCCAAGATTATGGGCCAGCAAGAATGAGCAATCAGCCCCAGCATTTT
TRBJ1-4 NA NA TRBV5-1 CASSSSPVTWGEKLFF TGCGCCAGCAGCTCGAGCCCCGTCACCTGGGGAGAAAAACTGTTTTTT
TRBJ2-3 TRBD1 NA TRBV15 CATSSARGKVPGFTQYF TGTGCCACCAGCAGCGCCAGGGGGAAGGTTCCGGGTTTTACGCAGTATTTT
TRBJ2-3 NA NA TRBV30 CAWSVQSSGDTQYF TGTGCCTGGAGTGTACAAAGTTCAGGAGATACGCAGTATTTT
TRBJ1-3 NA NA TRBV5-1 CASSLGGRENSGNTIYF TGCGCCAGCAGCTTGGGTGGCAGGGAAAACTCTGGAAACACCATATATTTT
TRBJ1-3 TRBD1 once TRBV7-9 CASSVTGYLENTIYF TGTGCCAGCAGCGTGACAGGGTATCTGGAAAACACCATATATTTT
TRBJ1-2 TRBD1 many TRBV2 CASKLGQAANYGYTF TGTGCCAGCAAACTAGGACAGGCTGCTAACTATGGCTACACCTTC
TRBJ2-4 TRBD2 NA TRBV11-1 CASQASGSGNIQYF TGTGCCAGTCAGGCTAGCGGCAGCGGAAACATTCAGTACTTC
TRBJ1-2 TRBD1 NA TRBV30 CAWSEQGQGRPIYGYTF TGTGCCTGGAGTGAACAGGGACAGGGGCGCCCCATCTATGGCTACACCTTC
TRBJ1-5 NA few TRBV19 CASSIASSGGNQPQHF TGTGCCAGTAGTATCGCGAGCTCAGGCGGAAATCAGCCCCAGCATTTT
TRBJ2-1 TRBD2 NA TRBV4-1 CASSQASGRSSYNEQFF TGCGCCAGCAGCCAAGCTAGCGGGCGAAGCTCCTACAATGAGCAGTTCTTC
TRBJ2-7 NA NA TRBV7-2 CASSLRGNEQYF TGTGCCAGCAGCTTACGTGGGAACGAGCAGTACTTC
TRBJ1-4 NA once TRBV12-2 CASRLGAIATNEKLFF TGTGCAAGTCGTCTTGGGGCGATTGCAACTAATGAAAAACTGTTTTTT
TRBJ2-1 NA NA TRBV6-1 CASSDMARGNEQFF TGTGCCAGCAGTGATATGGCTAGGGGCAATGAGCAGTTCTTC
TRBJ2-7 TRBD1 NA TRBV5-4 CASSLGQVPPYEQYF TGTGCCAGCAGCCTCGGACAGGTTCCTCCCTACGAGCAGTACTTC
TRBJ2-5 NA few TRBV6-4 CASSGDVGETQYF TGTGCCAGCAGTGGGGACGTCGGGGAGACCCAGTACTTC
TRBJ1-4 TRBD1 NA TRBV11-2 CASSPPTGGMFF TGTGCCAGCAGCCCCCCGACAGGGGGCATGTTTTTT
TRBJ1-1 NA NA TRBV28 CASSLLRDAGNTEAFF TGTGCCAGCAGTTTACTTCGGGACGCCGGGAACACTGAAGCTTTCTTT
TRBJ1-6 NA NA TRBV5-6 CASSLGAKGNSPLHF TGTGCCAGCAGCTTGGGAGCGAAGGGGAATTCACCCCTCCACTTT
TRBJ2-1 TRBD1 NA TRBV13 CASASTGQGSKNEQFF TGTGCCAGCGCTAGTACGGGACAGGGTAGTAAAAATGAGCAGTTCTTC
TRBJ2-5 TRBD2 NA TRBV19 CASSWRLAGEETQYF TGTGCCAGTAGTTGGAGACTAGCGGGAGAAGAGACCCAGTACTTC
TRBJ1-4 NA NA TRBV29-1 CSVGIRMNEKLFF TGCAGCGTCGGGATTCGGATGAATGAAAAACTGTTTTTT
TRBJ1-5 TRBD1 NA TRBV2 CASSIRDRGGQPQHF TGTGCCAGCAGTATCCGGGACAGGGGTGGCCAGCCCCAGCATTTT
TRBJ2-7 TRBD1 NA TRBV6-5 CASSRGTGSYEQYF TGTGCCAGCAGCCGCGGGACAGGGTCCTACGAGCAGTACTTC
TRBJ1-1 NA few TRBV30 CAWRFNTEAFF TGTGCCTGGAGATTTAACACTGAAGCTTTCTTT